The 10 T cell receptor beta chains presented below share a single source sample, sequenced in a study of spatial heterogeneity in lung cancer. The time point: sample taken at primary tumor resection. The sequenced material consisted of unsorted whole RNA from tumor, nontumor lung or frozen PBMC. TCRdb passed the 5' RACE reads through MiXCR, listing each CDR3 protein once. The sample yields about 45,000 distinct CDR3 sequences, 12% seen once. The sample here was PBMCs, taken at surgery. These receptors came from a female donor with early-stage non-small cell lung cancer.

This rearrangement joins TRBV27 to TRBJ2-1; no clear D. Germline lookup yields CDR1 MNHEY and CDR2 SMNVEV (reference sequence). Trimming shortened V by 2 bases and J by 7 bases, and 12 bases separated the two germline ends. This CDR3 contains 14 residues. CDR3 DNA sequence: TGTGCCAGCAGTTTAACCGATATGAGGAATGAGCAGTTCTTC. Its protein is CASSLTDMRNEQFF.

The CDR3 spells CASSPGGRGATYF. CDR3 bases: TGCGCCAGCAGCCCCGGTGGTAGGGGCGCCACGTACTTC. The V gene is TRBV5-1, the J gene TRBJ2-7, with D perhaps matching TRBD1 (5 bases). The CDR3 runs 13 residues. Per germline, CDR1 SGHRS and CDR2 YFSETQ. V lost 4 bases and J 12 bases, leaving 20 bases between the germline ends.

V is TRBV7-2 and J is TRBJ2-2; 7 nucleotides match TRBD2. The CDR3 has 14 amino acids. Germline-derived CDR1 and CDR2 are SGHTA and FQGNSA. The J segment lost 6 bases and the V segment lost 0 bases, leaving 1 base of the junction unmatched. The CDR3 region has the DNA TGTGCCAGCAGCTTAGCGGGAGGGGCCGGGGAGCTGTTTTTT. This codes for CASSLAGGAGELFF.

This clonotype was observed at least ten times. The chain couples TRBV12-3 or TRBV12-4 to TRBJ2-2; D uncertain. The length of the CDR3 is 14 residues. Trimming left V 1 base short and J 4 bases short, with 7 bases between. CDR3 DNA: TGTGCCAGCAGTTTAGAGGATTTCACCGGGGAGCTGTTTTTT. Translated, it gives CASSLEDFTGELFF.

This clonotype turned up a few times. This rearrangement joins TRBV18 to TRBJ1-1; D might be TRBD1 (5 bases). CDR1 and CDR2 from the germline V gene are KGHSH and LQKENI. V was pared by 0 bases and J by 7 bases, with 21 bases between. The CDR3 sequence is 17 residues long. The CDR3 reads CASSPPVGKRGPDEAFF. In nucleotides, the CDR3 is TGTGCCAGCTCACCACCGGTCGGCAAGAGGGGCCCAGATGAAGCTTTCTTT.

This clonotype was detected only a few times. J is TRBJ2-1 and V is TRBV4-3; 8 positions agree with TRBD2. V dropped 0 bases and J dropped 9; count of bases not matched to a gene: 10. The germline V gene has CDR1 LGHNA and CDR2 YSLEER. The CDR3 loop spans 16 amino acids. The CDR3 bases are TGCGCCAGCAGCCAAGAAGCGGGACTAGGTAACGCTGAGCAGTTCTTC. It specifies CASSQEAGLGNAEQFF.

V is TRBV7-8 and J is TRBJ1-2; maybe TRBD1 (5 bases). The germline V and J ends were trimmed by 1 base and 6 bases, with 18 bases remaining between them. CDR3 length: 16 residues. CDR1 and CDR2 (germline): SGHVS, FQNEAQ. The CDR3 loop is CASSLEDAGRRDGYTF. The CDR3 DNA reads TGTGCCAGCAGCTTAGAAGACGCGGGGCGCAGGGATGGCTACACCTTC.

The rearrangement joins TRBV5-1 to TRBJ2-5, with a possible D match to TRBD2 (5 bases). V was cut by 0 bases and J by 5 bases, with 14 bases left in between. In germline, CDR1 is SGHRS, CDR2 YFSETQ. The CDR3 runs to 15 residues. The CDR3 protein is CASSLAGTRGETQYF. The CDR3 DNA follows: TGCGCCAGCAGCTTGGCCGGAACAAGAGGGGAGACCCAGTACTTC.

The V and J genes are TRBV5-1 and TRBJ1-5, with 8 bases identical to TRBD1. CDR1 and CDR2 (germline): SGHRS, YFSETQ. Trimming took 4 bases from V and 6 from J; bases not matched to a gene: 9. The CDR3 has 15 amino acids. Here the CDR3 reads CASSLDGQGSQPQHF. The CDR3 nucleotides read TGCGCCAGCAGCCTTGATGGACAGGGAAGTCAGCCCCAGCATTTT.

This clonotype has only a few counts. The chain is built from TRBV29-1 and TRBJ1-5; D remains unclear. There are 12 residues in the CDR3. The V end was cut by 2 bases, the J end by 6 bases, with 8 bases between. The germline gives CDR1 SQVTM, CDR2 ANQGSEA. The CDR3 region has the DNA TGCAGCGTTGAATCCGCCGGTCAGCCCCAGCATTTT. Amino acid sequence: CSVESAGQPQHF.